The clone carrying this T cell receptor beta chain was observed a single time. What it recognizes is unknown. TCRdb's table, derived via immunoSEQ multiplex PCR, lists solely in-frame clones and lacks some. The sample lists roughly 170,000 clones; 88% were seen once. This sample was included in a study of T cell responses to AZD1222 COVID-19 vaccine. General study results and limits: Vaccine-associated CD4 TCRs spanned spike, dominant at 160-218 and 743-854. Reportedly, nearly half the spike-specific TCRs target unmutated variant regions. Females outnumbered males among donors, who were mostly white British; clonal diversity was possibly underestimated. Just six AZD1222 recipients were seropositive at baseline.

Germline V gene sequence: CDR1 GTSNPN, CDR2 SVGIG (reference sequence). Trimming pared 1 base from V and 5 bases from J, leaving 12 bases between. The CDR3 is 13 residues long. This sample comprised peripheral blood, obtained on day 0 of AZD1222 vaccination. The TCR originated in an adult in good health. The chain links TRBV30 to TRBJ2-7; possible D gene TRBD1, 5 bases. In nucleotides, the CDR3 is TGTGCCTGGAGTGGGGGTTCAGGGAACGAGCAGTACTTC. Protein: CAWSGGSGNEQYF.